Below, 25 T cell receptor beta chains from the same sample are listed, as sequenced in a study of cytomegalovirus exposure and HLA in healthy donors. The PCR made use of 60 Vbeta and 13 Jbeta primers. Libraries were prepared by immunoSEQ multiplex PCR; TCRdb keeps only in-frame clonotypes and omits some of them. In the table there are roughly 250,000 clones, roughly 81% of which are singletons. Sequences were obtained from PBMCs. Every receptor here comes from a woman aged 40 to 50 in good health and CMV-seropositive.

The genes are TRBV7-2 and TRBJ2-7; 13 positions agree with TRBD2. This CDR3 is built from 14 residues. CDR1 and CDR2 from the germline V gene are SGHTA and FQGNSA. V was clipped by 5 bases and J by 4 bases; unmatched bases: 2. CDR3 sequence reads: CASSVGLAGYEQYF. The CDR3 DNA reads TGTGCCAGCAGCGTGGGACTAGCGGGGTACGAGCAGTACTTC.

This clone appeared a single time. CDR3 bases: TGTGCCTGGAACGGGGGGTACTATGGCTACACCTTC. Residues: CAWNGGYYGYTF. The chain employs TRBV30 and TRBJ1-2; possible D gene TRBD1, 5 bases. Trimming shortened V by 4 bases and J by 3 bases, and 9 bases separated the two germline ends. Looked up from germline, CDR1 is GTSNPN and CDR2 is SVGIG (reference sequence). CDR3 size: 12 residues.

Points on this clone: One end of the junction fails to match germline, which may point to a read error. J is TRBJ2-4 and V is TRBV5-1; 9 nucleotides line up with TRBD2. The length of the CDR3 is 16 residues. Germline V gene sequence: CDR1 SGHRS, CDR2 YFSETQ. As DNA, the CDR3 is TGCGCCAGCAGCCCAAATCTAGCGGGGTGGGGAAACAGTCAGTACTTC. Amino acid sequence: CASSPNLAGWGNSQYF.

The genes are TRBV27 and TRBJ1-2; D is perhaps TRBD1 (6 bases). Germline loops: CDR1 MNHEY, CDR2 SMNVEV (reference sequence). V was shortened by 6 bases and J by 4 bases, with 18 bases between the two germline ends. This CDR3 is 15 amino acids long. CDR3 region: CASRTDRAFAYGYTF. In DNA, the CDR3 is TGTGCCAGCAGGACGGACAGAGCGTTTGCCTATGGCTACACCTTC.

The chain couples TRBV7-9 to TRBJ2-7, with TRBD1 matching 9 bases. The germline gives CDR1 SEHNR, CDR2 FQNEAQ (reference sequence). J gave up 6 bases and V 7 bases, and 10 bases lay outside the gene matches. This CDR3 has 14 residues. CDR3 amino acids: CASIPGQGAPEQYF. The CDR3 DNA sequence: TGTGCCAGCATACCGGGACAGGGCGCCCCCGAGCAGTACTTC. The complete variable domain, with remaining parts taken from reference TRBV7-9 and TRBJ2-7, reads DTGVSQNPRHKITKRGQNVTFRCDPISEHNRLYWYRQTLGQGPEFLTYFQNEAQLEKSRLLSDRFSAERPKGSFSTLEIQRTEQGDSAMYLCASIPGQGAPEQYFGPGTRLTVT.

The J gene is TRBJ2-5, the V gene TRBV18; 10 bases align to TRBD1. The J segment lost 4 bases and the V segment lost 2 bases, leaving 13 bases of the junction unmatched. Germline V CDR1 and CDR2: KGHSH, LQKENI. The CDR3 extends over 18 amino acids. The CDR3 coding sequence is TGTGCCAGCTCACCAAAGACGGGACAGGGGTGGTCGCGAGAGACCCAGTACTTC. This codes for CASSPKTGQGWSRETQYF.

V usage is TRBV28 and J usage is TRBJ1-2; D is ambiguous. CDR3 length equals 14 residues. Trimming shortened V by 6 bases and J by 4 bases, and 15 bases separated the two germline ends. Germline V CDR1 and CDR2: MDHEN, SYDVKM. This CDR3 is CASRTGGVGYGYTF. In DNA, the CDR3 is TGTGCCAGCAGAACCGGCGGAGTTGGCTATGGCTACACCTTC.

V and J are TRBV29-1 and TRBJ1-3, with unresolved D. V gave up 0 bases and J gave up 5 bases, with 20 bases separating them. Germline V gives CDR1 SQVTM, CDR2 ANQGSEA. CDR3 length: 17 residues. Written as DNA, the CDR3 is TGCAGCGTTGAAGAGTGGAGCCGGGGAGCCGGGAGAAACACCATATATTTT. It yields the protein CSVEEWSRGAGRNTIYF.

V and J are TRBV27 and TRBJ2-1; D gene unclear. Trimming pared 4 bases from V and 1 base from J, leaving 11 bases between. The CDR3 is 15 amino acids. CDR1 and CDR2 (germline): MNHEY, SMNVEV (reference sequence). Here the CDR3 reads CASSSIGRSYNEQFF. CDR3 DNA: TGTGCCAGCAGTTCTATTGGTCGATCCTACAATGAGCAGTTCTTC.

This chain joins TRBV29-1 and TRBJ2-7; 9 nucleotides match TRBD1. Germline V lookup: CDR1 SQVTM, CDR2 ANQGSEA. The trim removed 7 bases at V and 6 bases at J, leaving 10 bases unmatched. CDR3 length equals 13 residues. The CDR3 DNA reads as TGCAGCGCGTTACTGGGACAGGGAAGCGAGCAGTACTTC. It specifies CSALLGQGSEQYF.

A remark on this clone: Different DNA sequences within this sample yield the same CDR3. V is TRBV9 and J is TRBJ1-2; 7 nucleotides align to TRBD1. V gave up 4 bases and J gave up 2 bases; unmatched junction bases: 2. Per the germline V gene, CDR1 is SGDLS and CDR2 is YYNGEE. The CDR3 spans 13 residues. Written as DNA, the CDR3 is TGTGCCAGCAGCCCACAGGGGAACTATGGCTACACCTTC. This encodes CASSPQGNYGYTF.

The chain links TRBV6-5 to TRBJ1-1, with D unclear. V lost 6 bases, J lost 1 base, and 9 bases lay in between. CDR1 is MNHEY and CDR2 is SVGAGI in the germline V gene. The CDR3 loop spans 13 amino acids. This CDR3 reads CASSLGSNTEAFF. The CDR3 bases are TGTGCCAGCAGCCTCGGTTCGAACACTGAAGCTTTCTTT.

The CDR3 DNA reads TGTGCCAGCAGTCCTGGACAGAACGTTTCACCCCTCCACTTT. Amino acids: CASSPGQNVSPLHF. The chain is built from TRBV28 and TRBJ1-6, with D perhaps matching TRBD1 (6 bases). This CDR3 contains 14 residues. CDR1 is MDHEN and CDR2 is SYDVKM in the germline V gene. The V gene lost 5 bases and the J gene lost 9 bases, with 14 bases spanning the gap.

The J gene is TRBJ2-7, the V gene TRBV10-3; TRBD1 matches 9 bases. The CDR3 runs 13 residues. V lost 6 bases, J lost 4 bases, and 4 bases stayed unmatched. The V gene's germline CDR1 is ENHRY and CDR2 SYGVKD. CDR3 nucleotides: TGTGCCATCAGCTCGGGACAGGGTTACGAGCAGTACTTC. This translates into CAISSGQGYEQYF.

The CDR3 is CASSPRIEGNQPQHF. Here the CDR3 DNA reads TGTGCCAGCAGCCCCCGGATAGAGGGCAATCAGCCCCAGCATTTT. V is TRBV7-8 and J is TRBJ1-5, with D uncertain. This CDR3 has 15 residues. Germline lookup yields CDR1 SGHVS and CDR2 FQNEAQ. Trimming removed 5 bases at V and 2 bases at J, with 13 bases between.

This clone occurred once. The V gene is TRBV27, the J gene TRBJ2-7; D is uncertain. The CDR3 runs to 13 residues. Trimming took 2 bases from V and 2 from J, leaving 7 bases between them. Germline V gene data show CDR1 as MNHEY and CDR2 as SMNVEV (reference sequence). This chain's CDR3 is CASSLAEAYEQYF. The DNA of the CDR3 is TGTGCCAGCAGTTTAGCTGAGGCCTACGAGCAGTACTTC.

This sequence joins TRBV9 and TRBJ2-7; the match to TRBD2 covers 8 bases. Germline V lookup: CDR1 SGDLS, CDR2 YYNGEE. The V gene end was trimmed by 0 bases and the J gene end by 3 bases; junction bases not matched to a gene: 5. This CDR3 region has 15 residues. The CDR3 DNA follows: TGTGCCAGCAGCGTAGGGGGACTAGGATACTACGAGCAGTACTTC. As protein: CASSVGGLGYYEQYF.

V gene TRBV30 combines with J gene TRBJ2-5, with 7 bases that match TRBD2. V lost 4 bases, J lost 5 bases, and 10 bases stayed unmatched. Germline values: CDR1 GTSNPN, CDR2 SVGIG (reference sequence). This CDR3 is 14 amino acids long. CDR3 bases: TGTGCCTGGAACCCGAACGCGGGAGTTGAGACCCAGTACTTC. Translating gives CAWNPNAGVETQYF.

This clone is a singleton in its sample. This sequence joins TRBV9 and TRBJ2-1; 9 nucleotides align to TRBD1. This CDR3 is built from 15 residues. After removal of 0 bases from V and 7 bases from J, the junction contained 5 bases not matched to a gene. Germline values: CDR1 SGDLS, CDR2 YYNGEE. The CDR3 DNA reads TGTGCCAGCAGCGTAGGACAGGGGGAGCGGAATGAGCAGTTCTTC. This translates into CASSVGQGERNEQFF. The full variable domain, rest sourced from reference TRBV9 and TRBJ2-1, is DSGVTQTPKHLITATGQRVTLRCSPRSGDLSVYWYQQSLDQGLQFLIQYYNGEERAKGNILERFSAQQFPDLHSELNLSSLELGDSALYFCASSVGQGERNEQFFGPGTRLTVL.

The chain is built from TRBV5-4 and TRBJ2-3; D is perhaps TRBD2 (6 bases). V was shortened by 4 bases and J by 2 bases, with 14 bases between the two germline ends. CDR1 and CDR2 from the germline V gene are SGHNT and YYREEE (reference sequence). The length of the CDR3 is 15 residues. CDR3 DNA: TGTGCCAGCAGCCTCGGACTATTTGACACAGATACGCAGTATTTT. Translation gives CASSLGLFDTDTQYF.

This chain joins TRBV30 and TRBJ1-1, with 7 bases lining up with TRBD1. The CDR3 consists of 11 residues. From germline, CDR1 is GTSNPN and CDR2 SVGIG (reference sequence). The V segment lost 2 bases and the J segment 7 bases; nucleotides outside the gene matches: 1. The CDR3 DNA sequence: TGTGCCTGGAGTCAGGGGGTTGAAGCTTTCTTT. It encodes CAWSQGVEAFF.

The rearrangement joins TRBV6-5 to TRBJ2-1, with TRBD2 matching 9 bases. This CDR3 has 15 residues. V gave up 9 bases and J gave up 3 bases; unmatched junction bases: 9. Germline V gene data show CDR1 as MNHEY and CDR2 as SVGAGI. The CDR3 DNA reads TGTGCCAGTAGATCCGGACTAGCGCACTACAATGAGCAGTTCTTC. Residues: CASRSGLAHYNEQFF.

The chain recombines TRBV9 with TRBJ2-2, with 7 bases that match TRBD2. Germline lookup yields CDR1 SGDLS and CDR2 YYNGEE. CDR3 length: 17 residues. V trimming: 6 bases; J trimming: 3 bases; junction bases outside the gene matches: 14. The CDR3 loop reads CASTPNPTSSDTGELFF. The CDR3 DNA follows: TGTGCCAGCACACCCAATCCGACTAGCTCGGACACCGGGGAGCTGTTTTTT. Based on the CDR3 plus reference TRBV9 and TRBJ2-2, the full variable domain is DSGVTQTPKHLITATGQRVTLRCSPRSGDLSVYWYQQSLDQGLQFLIQYYNGEERAKGNILERFSAQQFPDLHSELNLSSLELGDSALYFCASTPNPTSSDTGELFFGEGSRLTVL.

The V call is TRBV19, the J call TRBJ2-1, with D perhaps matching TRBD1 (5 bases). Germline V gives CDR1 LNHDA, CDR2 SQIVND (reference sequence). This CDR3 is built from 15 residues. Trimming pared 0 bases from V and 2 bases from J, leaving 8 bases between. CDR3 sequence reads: CASSIEAGPYNEQFF. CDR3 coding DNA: TGTGCCAGTAGTATAGAGGCAGGGCCCTACAATGAGCAGTTCTTC.

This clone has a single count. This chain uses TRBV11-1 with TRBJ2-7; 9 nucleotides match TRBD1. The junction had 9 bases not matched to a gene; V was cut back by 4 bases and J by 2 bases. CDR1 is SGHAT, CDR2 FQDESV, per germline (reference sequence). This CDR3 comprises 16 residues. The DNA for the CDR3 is TGTGCCAGCAGCTCTCCCCCCGGACAGGGGCCCTACGAGCAGTACTTC. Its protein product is CASSSPPGQGPYEQYF.